Shown below are 15 T cell receptor beta chains from a single sample sequenced in a study of T-cell memory formation after mild COVID-19. In TCRdb, the 5' RACE reads were re-called with MiXCR into one record per CDR3 protein. The sample holds 140,000 to 150,000 distinct CDR3 sequences; 20% to 25% are singletons and the top ten take around 24%. The sample taken for sequencing was PBMCs or a T cell subset sorted from them (not recorded which). The receptors were gathered from an adult woman who had mild COVID-19 (a few samples of this study predate the infection). Cell type and time point are not known.

V gene TRBV9 combines with J gene TRBJ2-3; the D gene could be TRBD1 or TRBD2 (5 bases each). In germline, CDR1 is SGDLS, CDR2 YYNGEE. This CDR3 region has 18 residues. Trimming removed 0 bases from V and 2 bases from J, with 19 bases in between. In nucleotides, the CDR3 is TGTGCCAGCAGCGTAGGTGTATGGGGGACCGCGTCCACAGATACGCAGTATTTT. Translation: CASSVGVWGTASTDTQYF.

This clonotype turned up a few times. CDR3 DNA: TGTGCCAGCAGTGGGGGACCGGCGAGGAATGAGCAGTTCTTC. Its protein is CASSGGPARNEQFF. The gene calls are TRBV12-3 or TRBV12-4 and TRBJ2-1; D could derive from TRBD1 or TRBD2 (5 bases each). The CDR3 consists of 14 residues. With 5 bases removed from V and 7 bases from J, the gap between germline ends came to 15 bases.

The gene calls are TRBV6-5 and TRBJ1-2, with TRBD1 matching over 12 bases. In germline, CDR1 is MNHEY, CDR2 SVGAGI. This CDR3 has 19 amino acids. The trim removed 0 bases at V and 5 bases at J, leaving 13 bases unmatched. The CDR3 DNA reads TGTGCCAGCAGTTACTCGATGGGGACAGGGGGCGGATTACGATATGGCTACACCTTC. Translation: CASSYSMGTGGGLRYGYTF.

This clonotype came up a few times. The rearrangement joins TRBV18 to TRBJ1-1; no definite D call. Germline CDR1 and CDR2: KGHSH and LQKENI. With 2 bases removed from V and 6 bases from J, the gap between germline ends came to 13 bases. The CDR3 extends over 14 amino acids. The CDR3 coding sequence is TGTGCCAGCTCACCAAGAGATCAGAAATCTGAAGCTTTCTTT. Protein sequence: CASSPRDQKSEAFF. The full variable domain, with the rest looked up from reference TRBV18 and TRBJ1-1, is NAGVMQNPRHLVRRRGQEARLRCSPMKGHSHVYWYRQLPEEGLKFMVYLQKENIIDESGMPKERFSAEFPKEGPSILRIQQVVRGDSAAYFCASSPRDQKSEAFFGQGTRLTVV.

V and J are TRBV24-1 and TRBJ1-1; 8 nucleotides match TRBD1. Germline lookup yields CDR1 KGHDR and CDR2 SFDVKD. The CDR3 is made up of 14 amino acids. The J segment lost 3 bases and the V segment lost 7 bases, leaving 6 bases of the junction unmatched. The CDR3 sequence is CATRGRGQDTEAFF. The CDR3 DNA sequence: TGTGCCACCAGGGGCAGGGGGCAGGACACTGAAGCTTTCTTT.

V is TRBV6-1 and J is TRBJ1-5; D remains unclear. Trimming stripped 6 bases from V and 4 bases from J, with 16 bases between. The length of the CDR3 is 15 residues. Germline V gives CDR1 MNHNS, CDR2 SASEGT. The CDR3, as DNA: TGTGCCAGCAGCGACGACTGGGCATCAAATCAGCCCCAGCATTTT. Encoded protein: CASSDDWASNQPQHF.

The V gene is TRBV5-1, the J gene TRBJ2-2, with D maybe TRBD2 (5 bases). Germline V gene sequence: CDR1 SGHRS, CDR2 YFSETQ. V dropped 3 bases and J dropped 0 bases, with 12 bases sitting between them. The CDR3 loop spans 16 amino acids. In DNA form, the CDR3 reads TGCGCCAGCAGCTCCCTCGAGGGCCCGAACACCGGGGAGCTGTTTTTT. Encoded protein: CASSSLEGPNTGELFF. The full variable domain, completed using reference TRBV5-1 and TRBJ2-2, is KAGVTQTPRYLIKTRGQQVTLSCSPISGHRSVSWYQQTPGQGLQFLFEYFSETQRNKGNFPGRFSGRQFSNSRSEMNVSTLELGDSALYLCASSSLEGPNTGELFFGEGSRLTVL.

The chain carries TRBV7-9 and TRBJ1-3; D gene ambiguous. This CDR3 is 17 amino acids long. Germline assignment: CDR1 SEHNR and CDR2 FQNEAQ (reference sequence). Trimming removed 1 base from V and 2 bases from J, with 15 bases in between. DNA for the CDR3: TGTGCCAGCAGCTTAGGGGCAGCCATCCAAACTGGAAACACCATATATTTT. It encodes CASSLGAAIQTGNTIYF.

A note on this clonotype: One junction end disagrees with the germline gene, perhaps due to a read error. The chain couples TRBV27 to TRBJ2-1; 7 nucleotides agree with TRBD2. CDR3 length: 15 residues. CDR1 MNHEY and CDR2 SMNVEV come from the germline V gene (reference sequence). The CDR3 spells CASSLAAGAYNEQFF. The CDR3 DNA is TGTGCCAGCAGTTTAGCTGCGGGAGCCTATAATGAGCAGTTCTTC.

V usage is TRBV6-1 and J usage is TRBJ2-3; TRBD2 aligns across 10 bases. The CDR3 consists of 15 residues. V trimming: 4 bases; J trimming: 5 bases; junction bases outside the gene matches: 6. Germline V lookup: CDR1 MNHNS, CDR2 SASEGT. CDR3 residues: CASSGLAGVLDTQYF. DNA for the CDR3: TGTGCCAGCAGTGGGCTAGCGGGAGTGTTAGATACGCAGTATTTT.

This clonotype was detected once. The gene calls are TRBV5-1 and TRBJ2-1, with D possibly TRBD1 on 6 matching bases. Trimming took 0 bases from V and 0 from J, leaving 16 bases between them. Germline CDR1 is SGHRS and CDR2 is YFSETQ. The CDR3 extends over 18 amino acids. The CDR3 nucleotides are TGCGCCAGCAGCTTGGCTGTACAGGGTTATGGCTCCTACAATGAGCAGTTCTTC. This sequence encodes CASSLAVQGYGSYNEQFF.

The chain is built from TRBV7-6 and TRBJ2-5; D call uncertain. V was shortened by 0 bases and J by 2 bases, with 10 bases between the two germline ends. The CDR3 spans 15 residues. The germline V gene has CDR1 SGHVS and CDR2 FNYEAQ. The CDR3 coding sequence is TGTGCCAGCAGCTTAGCCGGATCGATACAAGAGACCCAGTACTTC. Translated, it gives CASSLAGSIQETQYF.

This clonotype was counted a few times. The V call is TRBV5-5, the J call TRBJ2-7; possible D gene TRBD2, 5 bases. The V end lost 4 bases, the J end lost 6 bases, and 17 bases lay between the germline ends. Germline values: CDR1 SGHKS, CDR2 YYEKEE (reference sequence). The CDR3 contains 14 residues. The CDR3 reads CASSRGRGLGEQYF. In DNA, the CDR3 is TGTGCCAGCAGCCGAGGACGCGGGTTAGGCGAGCAGTACTTC.

Only a few counts were recorded for this clonotype. The chain couples TRBV4-1 to TRBJ1-1; tentatively, D is TRBD1 (6 bases). Per germline, CDR1 MGHRA and CDR2 YSYEKL. Between the trimmed V and J ends, which lost 1 base and 1 base, there was a span of 16 bases. This CDR3 has 17 residues. The CDR3 loop is CASSQGGNRATNTEAFF. The DNA of the CDR3 is TGCGCCAGCAGCCAAGGTGGGAACAGGGCGACGAACACTGAAGCTTTCTTT.

This clonotype was picked up many times. V is TRBV11-2 and J is TRBJ1-2; the match to TRBD1 covers 11 bases. Germline V gene sequence: CDR1 SGHAT, CDR2 FQNNGV. The CDR3 consists of 14 residues. V dropped 5 bases and J dropped 4; count of bases not matched to a gene: 3. The CDR3 nucleotides read TGTGCCAGCAGCCGGGACAGGGGGGGCTATGGCTACACCTTC. Residues: CASSRDRGGYGYTF. The complete variable domain, with remaining parts taken from reference TRBV11-2 and TRBJ1-2, reads EAGVAQSPRYKIIEKRQSVAFWCNPISGHATLYWYQQILGQGPKLLIQFQNNGVVDDSQLPKDRFSAERLKGVDSTLKIQPAKLEDSAVYLCASSRDRGGYGYTFGSGTRLTVV.